These 14 T cell receptor beta chains originate from one sample sequenced in a study of blood T cell repertoires in COVID-19. Libraries were prepared by immunoSEQ multiplex PCR; TCRdb keeps only in-frame clonotypes and omits some of them. The sample holds tens of thousands of clones, approximately 89% seen once. Sequenced sample: peripheral blood. These receptors came from a man between 65 and 79 years old with active or convalescent COVID-19.

The chain couples TRBV13 to TRBJ2-2; D call uncertain. The CDR3 totals 16 residues. Trimming took 3 bases from V and 6 from J, leaving 17 bases between them. CDR1 is PRHDT, CDR2 FYEKMQ, per germline (reference sequence). CDR3 protein: CASSLLGPGWSGELFF. CDR3 nucleotide sequence: TGTGCCAGCAGCTTGCTGGGTCCGGGTTGGTCCGGGGAGCTGTTTTTT.

The rearrangement uses TRBV18 and TRBJ2-3; TRBD2 aligns across 7 bases. The CDR3 spans 14 residues. CDR1 is KGHSH and CDR2 is LQKENI in the germline V gene. V was clipped by 4 bases and J by 5 bases; unmatched bases: 6. CDR3 sequence: CASSLSGVVDTQYF. CDR3 DNA: TGTGCCAGCTCACTCAGCGGGGTGGTAGATACGCAGTATTTT.

The gene calls are TRBV4-3 and TRBJ1-4; the D is unclear. This CDR3 comprises 16 residues. Deletions cut 0 bases from V and 7 bases from J, with 15 bases between. Germline CDR1 is LGHNA and CDR2 is YSLEER. CDR3 protein: CASSQDRRGEAEKLFF. CDR3 nucleotide sequence: TGCGCCAGCAGCCAAGATCGACGGGGTGAGGCTGAAAAACTGTTTTTT.

This rearrangement joins TRBV5-5 to TRBJ2-7; 9 nucleotides agree with TRBD1. CDR3 length: 16 amino acids. Germline CDR1 SGHKS, CDR2 YYEKEE (reference sequence). Trimming cost V 5 bases and J 6 bases; bases outside gene matches: 15. The CDR3, as DNA: TGTGCCAGCAGTCCCCAGGGCGGGACAGGGTATGGCGAGCAGTACTTC. Its protein is CASSPQGGTGYGEQYF.

CDR3 in amino acids: CASSQDGGTGYQPQHF. The CDR3 nucleotides are TGTGCCAGCAGCCAAGATGGGGGGACAGGGTACCAGCCCCAGCATTTT. The J gene is TRBJ1-5, the V gene TRBV3-1 (or the pseudogene TRBV3-2), with 9 bases fitting TRBD1. The germline CDR1 and CDR2 sequences are LGHDT and YNNKEL (reference sequence). The CDR3 is made up of 16 amino acids. V lost 0 bases, J lost 7 bases, and 7 bases stayed unmatched.

The V gene is TRBV5-1, the J gene TRBJ2-6, with TRBD1 matching 10 bases. Unmatched junction bases numbered 8, after V lost 4 bases and J lost 4 bases. This CDR3 has 17 residues. Germline loops: CDR1 SGHRS, CDR2 YFSETQ. The CDR3 DNA reads TGCGCCAGCAGCCCCGGGACAGGGGTTACAGGGGCCAACGTCCTGACTTTC. Its translation is CASSPGTGVTGANVLTF.

CDR3 region: CASSYRDSPLNEQFF. The CDR3 region has the DNA TGTGCCAGCAGCTACCGGGACTCCCCCCTCAATGAGCAGTTCTTC. This chain uses TRBV5-4 with TRBJ2-1, with TRBD2 as a possible D gene (6 bases). This CDR3 has 15 residues. V was cut by 3 bases and J by 6 bases, with 16 bases left in between. Germline V lookup: CDR1 SGHNT, CDR2 YYREEE (reference sequence). The entire variable domain, with the rest obtained from reference TRBV5-4 and TRBJ2-1, is as follows: ETGVTQSPTHLIKTRGQQVTLRCSSQSGHNTVSWYQQALGQGPQFIFQYYREEENGRGNFPPRFSGLQFPNYSSELNVNALELDDSALYLCASSYRDSPLNEQFFGPGTRLTVL.

The chain carries TRBV29-1 and TRBJ2-3; the match to TRBD1 covers 8 bases. V was clipped by 5 bases and J by 0 bases; unmatched bases: 1. The CDR3 spans 13 residues. The V gene's germline CDR1 is SQVTM and CDR2 ANQGSEA. The CDR3 region is CSVQGASTDTQYF. The CDR3 region has the DNA TGCAGCGTTCAGGGGGCTAGCACAGATACGCAGTATTTT.

In its sample, this clone was seen once. V and J are TRBV3-1 (or the pseudogene TRBV3-2) and TRBJ1-2; D ambiguous. CDR3 size: 14 residues. Germline CDR1 LGHDT, CDR2 YNNKEL (reference sequence). Between the trimmed V and J ends, which lost 0 bases and 5 bases, there was a span of 10 bases. The CDR3 region is CASSQDLARYGYTF. The CDR3 DNA is TGTGCCAGCAGCCAAGATTTGGCCAGGTATGGCTACACCTTC.

V usage is TRBV10-3 and J usage is TRBJ1-5, with D hard to call. Germline CDR1 reads ENHRY; CDR2 reads SYGVKD. V was clipped by 2 bases and J by 6 bases, with 11 bases between them. The CDR3 covers 14 residues. In DNA, the CDR3 is TGTGCCATCAGTGAGCTCCCTCAAGCTCAGCCCCAGCATTTT. Its translation is CAISELPQAQPQHF.

The chain is built from TRBV19 and TRBJ1-4; D is undetermined. This CDR3 spans 15 amino acids. Germline V lookup: CDR1 LNHDA, CDR2 SQIVND (reference sequence). Trimming pared 4 bases from V and 0 bases from J, leaving 9 bases between. The CDR3: CASSTLVSTNEKLFF. DNA of the CDR3: TGTGCCAGTAGTACCCTCGTGTCAACTAATGAAAAACTGTTTTTT. Using reference TRBV19 and TRBJ1-4 for the parts outside the CDR3, the full variable domain is DGGITQSPKYLFRKEGQNVTLSCEQNLNHDAMYWYRQDPGQGLRLIYYSQIVNDFQKGDIAEGYSVSREKKESFPLTVTSAQKNPTAFYLCASSTLVSTNEKLFFGSGTQLSVL.

The chain recombines TRBV7-6 with TRBJ2-5; 11 bases are a match to TRBD1. J gave up 1 base and V 3 bases, and 7 bases lay outside the gene matches. CDR1 SGHVS and CDR2 FNYEAQ come from the germline V gene. This CDR3 has 17 amino acids. The DNA of the CDR3 is TGTGCCAGCAGCTTTACTTCCGGGACAGGGGGCCAAGAGACCCAGTACTTC. This codes for CASSFTSGTGGQETQYF.

The rearrangement joins TRBV5-1 to TRBJ1-2; D is unclear. Per the germline V gene, CDR1 is SGHRS and CDR2 is YFSETQ. The CDR3 length is 12 residues. The germline V and J ends were trimmed by 0 bases and 3 bases, with 3 bases remaining between them. The CDR3: CASSLADYGYTF. The CDR3 DNA reads TGCGCCAGCAGCTTGGCCGACTATGGCTACACCTTC.

V is TRBV5-1 and J is TRBJ2-3; 8 nucleotides agree with TRBD1. The germline V gene encodes CDR1 SGHRS and CDR2 YFSETQ. The CDR3 has 14 amino acids. Unmatched junction bases numbered 5, after V lost 4 bases and J lost 4 bases. The CDR3 nucleotides read TGCGCCAGCAGCGCGGGACAGGCCCCAGATACGCAGTATTTT. Protein: CASSAGQAPDTQYF.